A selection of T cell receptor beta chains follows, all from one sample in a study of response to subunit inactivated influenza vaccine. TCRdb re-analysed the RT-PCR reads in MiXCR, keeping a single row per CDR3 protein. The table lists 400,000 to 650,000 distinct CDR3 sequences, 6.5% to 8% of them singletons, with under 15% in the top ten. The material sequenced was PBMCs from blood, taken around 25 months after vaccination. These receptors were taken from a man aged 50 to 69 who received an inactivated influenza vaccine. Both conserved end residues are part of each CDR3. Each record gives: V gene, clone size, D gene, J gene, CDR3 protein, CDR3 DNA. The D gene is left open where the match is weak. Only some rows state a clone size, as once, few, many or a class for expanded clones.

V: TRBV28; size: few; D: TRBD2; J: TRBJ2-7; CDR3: CASRKAGTSSYEQYF; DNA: TGTGCCAGCAGGAAAGCGGGGACTAGCTCCTACGAGCAGTACTTC
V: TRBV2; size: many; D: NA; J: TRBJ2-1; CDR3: CASSDGLIPLVDEQFF; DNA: TGTGCCAGCAGTGATGGCTTAATCCCCCTCGTGGATGAGCAGTTCTTC
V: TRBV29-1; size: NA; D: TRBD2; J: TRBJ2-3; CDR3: CSVLGTSGGRTDTQYF; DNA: TGCAGCGTGTTAGGGACTAGCGGGGGCCGCACAGATACGCAGTATTTT
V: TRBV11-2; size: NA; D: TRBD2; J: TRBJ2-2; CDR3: CASSLRRAGGTANTGELFF; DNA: TGTGCCAGCAGCCTCCGGCGGGCCGGGGGGACTGCGAACACCGGGGAGCTGTTTTTT
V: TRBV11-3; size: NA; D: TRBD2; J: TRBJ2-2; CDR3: CASSSPVGGDTGELFF; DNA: TGTGCCAGCAGCTCCCCTGTCGGGGGGGACACCGGGGAGCTGTTTTTT
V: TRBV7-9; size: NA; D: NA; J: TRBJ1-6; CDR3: CASSLGKGGGNSPLHF; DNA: TGTGCCAGCAGCCTAGGGAAGGGGGGAGGGAATTCACCCCTCCACTTT
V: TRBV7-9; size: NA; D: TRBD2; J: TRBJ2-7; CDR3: CASSPISGSSYEQYF; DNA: TGTGCCAGCAGCCCTATTAGCGGGAGCTCCTACGAGCAGTACTTC
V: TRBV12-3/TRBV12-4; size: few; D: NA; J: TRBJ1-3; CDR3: CASRIGGNTIYF; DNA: TGTGCCAGCAGGATAGGTGGAAACACCATATATTTT
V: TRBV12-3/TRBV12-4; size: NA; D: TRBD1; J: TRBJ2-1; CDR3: CASITGGSTYNEQFF; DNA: TGTGCCAGCATCACAGGGGGCTCGACCTACAATGAGCAGTTCTTC
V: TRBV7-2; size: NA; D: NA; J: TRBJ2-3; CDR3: CASSEPGASTDTQYF; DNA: TGTGCCAGCAGCGAACCCGGGGCCAGCACAGATACGCAGTATTTT
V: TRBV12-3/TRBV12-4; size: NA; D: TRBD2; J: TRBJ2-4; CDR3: CASSLVAGGLIQYF; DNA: TGTGCCAGCAGTTTAGTGGCGGGGGGCCTAATTCAGTACTTC
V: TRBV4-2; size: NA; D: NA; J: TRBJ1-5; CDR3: CASSQGLTGTDSNQPQHF; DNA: TGTGCCAGCAGCCAGGGGCTTACCGGGACTGACTCCAATCAGCCCCAGCATTTT
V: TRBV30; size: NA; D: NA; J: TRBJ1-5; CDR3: CAWSVSNVDQPQHF; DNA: TGTGCCTGGAGTGTCTCGAACGTCGATCAGCCCCAGCATTTT
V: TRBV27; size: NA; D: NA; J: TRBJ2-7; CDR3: CASSFSDRSNEQYF; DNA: TGTGCCAGCAGTTTCTCCGACAGGTCGAACGAGCAGTACTTC
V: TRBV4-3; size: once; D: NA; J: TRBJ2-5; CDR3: CASSQDFGAGIGTQYF; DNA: NA
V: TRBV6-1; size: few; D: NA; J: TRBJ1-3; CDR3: CASSQGGFSGNTIYF; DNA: TGTGCCAGCAGTCAAGGGGGGTTCTCTGGAAACACCATATATTTT
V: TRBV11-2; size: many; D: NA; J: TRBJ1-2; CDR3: CASSSSAGLADYGYTF; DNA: TGTGCCAGCAGCTCCTCGGCAGGACTCGCGGACTATGGCTACACCTTC
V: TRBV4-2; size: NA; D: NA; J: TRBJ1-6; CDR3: CASSQARVHNSPLHF; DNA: TGTGCCAGCAGCCAAGCCAGGGTTCATAATTCACCCCTCCACTTT
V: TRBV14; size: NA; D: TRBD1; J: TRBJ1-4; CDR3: CASSRTGTGYSNEKLFF; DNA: TGTGCCAGCAGCCGAACCGGGACAGGGTATAGTAATGAAAAACTGTTTTTT
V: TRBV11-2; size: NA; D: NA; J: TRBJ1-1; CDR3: CASSFDGGEAFF; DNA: TGTGCCAGCAGCTTTGATGGGGGTGAAGCTTTCTTT
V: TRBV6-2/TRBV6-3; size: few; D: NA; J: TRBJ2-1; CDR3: CASSLLDLSYNEQFF; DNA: TGTGCCAGCAGCCTCCTTGACCTCTCCTACAATGAGCAGTTCTTC
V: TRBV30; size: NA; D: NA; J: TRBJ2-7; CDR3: CAWSVLYGEQYF; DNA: TGTGCCTGGAGTGTACTTTACGGGGAGCAGTACTTC
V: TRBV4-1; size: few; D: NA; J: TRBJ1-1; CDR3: CASSVSVANTEAFF; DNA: TGCGCCAGCAGCGTGAGCGTTGCGAACACTGAAGCTTTCTTT
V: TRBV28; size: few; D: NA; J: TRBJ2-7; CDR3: CASSPGHQTYEQYF; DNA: TGTGCCAGCAGTCCGGGACACCAGACCTACGAGCAGTACTTC
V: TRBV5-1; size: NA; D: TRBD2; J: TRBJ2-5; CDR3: CASSDPAGEPSPKYF; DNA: TGCGCCAGCAGTGACCCAGCGGGGGAACCCTCCCCAAAGTACTTC
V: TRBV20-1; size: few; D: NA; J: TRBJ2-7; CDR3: CSANRLGGHYEQYF; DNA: TGCAGTGCAAATCGACTAGGGGGACACTACGAGCAGTACTTC
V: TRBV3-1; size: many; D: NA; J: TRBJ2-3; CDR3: CASSQGTWTDTQYF; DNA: TGTGCCAGCAGCCAAGGCACTTGGACAGATACGCAGTATTTT
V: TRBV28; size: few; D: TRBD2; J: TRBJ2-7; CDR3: CASSSRLAGPYEQYF; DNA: TGTGCCAGCAGTTCTCGCCTAGCGGGGCCATACGAGCAGTACTTC
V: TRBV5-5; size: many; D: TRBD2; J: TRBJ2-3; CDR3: CASSLAGESDTQYF; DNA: TGTGCCAGTTCACTAGCGGGGGAATCAGATACGCAGTATTTT
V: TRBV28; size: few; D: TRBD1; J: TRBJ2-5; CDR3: CASRRTGGSEETQYF; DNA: TGTGCCAGCAGGCGGACAGGGGGTAGCGAAGAGACCCAGTACTTC
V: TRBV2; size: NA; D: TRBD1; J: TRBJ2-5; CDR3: CASRRTGVAGETQYF; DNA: TGTGCCAGCAGGAGGACAGGGGTAGCAGGAGAGACCCAGTACTTC
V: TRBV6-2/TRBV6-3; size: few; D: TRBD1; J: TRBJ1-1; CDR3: CASSPRQGARTEAFF; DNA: TGTGCCAGCAGCCCCAGACAGGGGGCGCGGACTGAAGCTTTCTTT
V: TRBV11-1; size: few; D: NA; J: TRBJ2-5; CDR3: CASSLFRPRADPYQETQYF; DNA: TGTGCCAGCAGCTTATTTCGCCCCCGGGCGGATCCGTACCAAGAGACCCAGTACTTC
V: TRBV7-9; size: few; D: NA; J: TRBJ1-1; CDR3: CASSPNAVGTEAFF; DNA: TGTGCCAGCAGCCCCAACGCGGTAGGCACTGAAGCTTTCTTT
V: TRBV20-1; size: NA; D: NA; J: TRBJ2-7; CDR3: CSALTDYYEQYF; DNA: TGCAGTGCCCTGACAGATTACTACGAGCAGTACTTC
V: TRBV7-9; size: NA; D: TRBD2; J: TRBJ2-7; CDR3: CASSLAGGGGQYF; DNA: TGTGCCAGCAGCTTAGCCGGGGGGGGAGGGCAGTACTTC
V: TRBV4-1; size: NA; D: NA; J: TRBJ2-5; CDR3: CASSQIGETQYF; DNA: TGCGCCAGCAGCCAGATCGGAGAGACCCAGTACTTC
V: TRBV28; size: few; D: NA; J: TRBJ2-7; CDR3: CASSLHKWDGSYEQYF; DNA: TGTGCCAGCAGTTTACATAAATGGGACGGGTCCTACGAGCAGTACTTC
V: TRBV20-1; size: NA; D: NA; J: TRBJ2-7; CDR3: CSARDYIKGLSEQYF; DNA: TGCAGTGCTAGAGATTACATTAAGGGGTTGAGCGAGCAGTACTTC
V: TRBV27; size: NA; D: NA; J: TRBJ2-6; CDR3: CASSFEGQGAFPGANVLTF; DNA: TGTGCCAGCAGTTTTGAGGGGCAGGGTGCCTTCCCTGGGGCCAACGTCCTGACTTTC
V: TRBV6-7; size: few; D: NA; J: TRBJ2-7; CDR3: CARFHRRDSTPYEQYF; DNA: TGTGCCAGGTTCCACAGGCGGGACTCCACACCTTACGAGCAGTACTTC
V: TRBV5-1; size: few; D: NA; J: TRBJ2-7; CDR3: CASSLAGAVSQQYF; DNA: TGCGCCAGCAGCTTGGCCGGGGCAGTCAGCCAGCAGTACTTC
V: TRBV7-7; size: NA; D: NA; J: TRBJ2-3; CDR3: CASSATTGRLVSTDTQYF; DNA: TGTGCTAGCAGCGCTACGACAGGTCGTCTTGTTTCGACAGATACGCAGTATTTT
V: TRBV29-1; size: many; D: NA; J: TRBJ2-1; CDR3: CSATGAGGNEQFF; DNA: TGCAGCGCAACAGGTGCCGGTGGGAATGAGCAGTTCTTC
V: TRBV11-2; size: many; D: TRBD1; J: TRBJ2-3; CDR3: CASSLLTGGTDTQYF; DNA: TGTGCCAGCAGCTTACTCACAGGGGGTACAGATACGCAGTATTTT